What follows are 15 T cell receptor beta chains derived from one specimen sequenced in a study of blood T cell repertoires in COVID-19. The data were produced by immunoSEQ multiplex PCR, yet TCRdb's version contains in-frame clones alone and is incomplete. Among nearly 40,000 clones, approximately 80% were seen once, and the ten largest hold about 15%. The sample consisted of peripheral blood. These receptors all come from a man aged 50 to 60 with active or convalescent COVID-19.

This chain joins TRBV2 and TRBJ1-2; D is undetermined. Germline V gene sequence: CDR1 SNHLY, CDR2 FYNNEI. The CDR3 has 15 residues. The V and J ends lost 2 bases and 1 base respectively, with 11 bases between them. The CDR3 sequence: CASSETSEYNYGYTF. The CDR3 coding sequence is TGTGCCAGCAGTGAAACGTCAGAATATAACTATGGCTACACCTTC.

The J gene is TRBJ2-7, the V gene TRBV2, with 12 bases aligning to TRBD2. The CDR3 loop spans 14 amino acids. The junction had 7 bases not matched to a gene; V was cut back by 8 bases and J by 5 bases. Germline V CDR1 and CDR2: SNHLY, FYNNEI. The CDR3: CASRPSGGADEQYF. The CDR3 DNA reads as TGTGCCAGCCGTCCTAGCGGGGGGGCAGACGAGCAGTACTTC.

The V call is TRBV11-1, the J call TRBJ2-2, with D perhaps matching TRBD1 (5 bases). The ends were cut back, 1 base at V and 7 bases at J, with 16 bases in the middle. The V gene's germline CDR1 is SGHAT and CDR2 FQDESV (reference sequence). CDR3 length: 16 amino acids. CDR3 nucleotides: TGTGCCAGCAGCTTAGTCAGGGTAGGACGCGGCGGGGAGCTGTTTTTT. It encodes CASSLVRVGRGGELFF.

The chain carries TRBV5-1 and TRBJ1-4; tentative D call: TRBD1 (6 bases). V lost 0 bases and J lost 7, with 13 bases in between. The CDR3 has 15 amino acids. In germline, CDR1 is SGHRS, CDR2 YFSETQ. CDR3 DNA sequence: TGCGCCAGCAGCTTGGGGGGACAAAGTCCTGAAAAACTGTTTTTT. Translated: CASSLGGQSPEKLFF.

The chain joins TRBV20-1 to TRBJ1-1, with D perhaps matching TRBD1 (6 bases). V was pared by 5 bases and J by 5 bases, with 9 bases between. The CDR3 consists of 11 residues. Looked up from germline, CDR1 is DFQATT and CDR2 is SNEGSKA (reference sequence). The CDR3 here is CSAGTPTEAFF. The DNA for the CDR3 is TGCAGTGCTGGGACACCAACTGAAGCTTTCTTT.

The V call is TRBV9, the J call TRBJ2-5; TRBD2 aligns across 7 bases. CDR3 length: 13 residues. Trimming at V came to 3 bases and at J to 2 bases, leaving 1 base not matched to a gene. From germline, CDR1 is SGDLS and CDR2 YYNGEE. The CDR3 nucleotides read TGTGCCAGCAGCGAAGCGGGGCAAGAGACCCAGTACTTC. Its protein is CASSEAGQETQYF. The variable domain in full, completed from reference TRBV9 and TRBJ2-5, reads DSGVTQTPKHLITATGQRVTLRCSPRSGDLSVYWYQQSLDQGLQFLIQYYNGEERAKGNILERFSAQQFPDLHSELNLSSLELGDSALYFCASSEAGQETQYFGPGTRLLVL.

This chain uses TRBV29-1 with TRBJ1-2, with TRBD1 matching over 11 bases. CDR1 is SQVTM, CDR2 ANQGSEA, per germline. V lost 6 bases to trimming and J lost 4 bases; unmatched junction nucleotides: 4. The CDR3 is 13 amino acids. For the CDR3, the DNA is TGCAGCGTCTCCGGACAGGGGGCCTATGGCTACACCTTC. Translated, it gives CSVSGQGAYGYTF.

V usage is TRBV5-4 and J usage is TRBJ1-1; 9 bases align to TRBD1. This CDR3 is built from 16 residues. Germline-derived CDR1 and CDR2 are SGHNT and YYREEE (reference sequence). V lost 0 bases to trimming and J lost 5 bases; unmatched junction nucleotides: 8. CDR3 nucleotide sequence: TGTGCCAGCAGCTTGGCGGGACAGGGAGGTAGGACTGAAGCTTTCTTT. It translates to CASSLAGQGGRTEAFF.

The chain joins TRBV15 to TRBJ1-2; TRBD1 matches 8 bases. This CDR3 spans 20 amino acids. The trim removed 1 base at V and 2 bases at J, leaving 18 bases unmatched. Germline V gene lookup returns CDR1 LNHNV and CDR2 YYDKDF (reference sequence). The CDR3 is CATSRGPGTGGSRTNYGYTF. The CDR3, as DNA: TGTGCCACCAGCAGAGGGCCAGGGACAGGCGGGTCGAGGACCAACTATGGCTACACCTTC.

The V and J genes are TRBV18 and TRBJ1-2, with 12 bases identical to TRBD1. Trimming took 6 bases from V and 2 from J; bases not matched to a gene: 7. From germline, CDR1 is KGHSH and CDR2 LQKENI. The CDR3 is 16 amino acids. In nucleotides, the CDR3 is TGTGCCAGCTCCCAGGGACAGGGGGCCGCAAACTATGGCTACACCTTC. Translated, it gives CASSQGQGAANYGYTF.

The rearrangement joins TRBV2 to TRBJ1-5, with 8 bases fitting TRBD1. Trimming cost V 6 bases and J 6 bases; bases outside gene matches: 10. The germline V gene encodes CDR1 SNHLY and CDR2 FYNNEI. This CDR3 spans 15 amino acids. CDR3 sequence: CASRIDRGSFQPQHF. The CDR3 bases are TGTGCCAGCAGGATAGACAGGGGATCGTTTCAGCCCCAGCATTTT.

The V gene is TRBV9, the J gene TRBJ2-3, with 7 bases fitting TRBD2. Looked up from germline, CDR1 is SGDLS and CDR2 is YYNGEE. This CDR3 comprises 13 residues. CDR3 nucleotide sequence: TGTGCTTCCGGCGGGGGATCCACAGATACGCAGTATTTT. Translated, it gives CASGGGSTDTQYF.

The chain links TRBV2 to TRBJ1-1; D might be TRBD1 (6 bases). Germline V lookup: CDR1 SNHLY, CDR2 FYNNEI. The CDR3 extends over 11 amino acids. With 7 bases removed from V and 8 bases from J, the gap between germline ends came to 11 bases. CDR3 nucleotide sequence: TGTGCCAGCATCACCGGGACAGAAGCTTTCTTT. Encoded protein: CASITGTEAFF. The whole variable domain, remainder taken from reference TRBV2 and TRBJ1-1, is EPEVTQTPSHQVTQMGQEVILRCVPISNHLYFYWYRQILGQKVEFLVSFYNNEISEKSEIFDDQFSVERPDGSNFTLKIRSTKLEDSAMYFCASITGTEAFFGQGTRLTVV.

CDR3 in DNA: TGTGCCAGCAGCTTAGAACAGGGGAAGTATGGCTACACCTTC. Amino acids: CASSLEQGKYGYTF. The chain has TRBV7-2 and TRBJ1-2; 7 bases map to TRBD1. The CDR3 consists of 14 residues. CDR1 SGHTA and CDR2 FQGNSA come from the germline V gene. V dropped 1 base and J dropped 5; count of bases not matched to a gene: 4. Variable domain in full (rest from reference TRBV7-2 and TRBJ1-2): GAGVSQSPSNKVTEKGKDVELRCDPISGHTALYWYRQSLGQGLEFLIYFQGNSAPDKSGLPSDRFSAERTGGSVSTLTIQRTQQEDSAVYLCASSLEQGKYGYTFGSGTRLTVV.

By sample share, this clone is medium-sized (0.01 to 0.1%). This chain joins TRBV7-8 and TRBJ1-1, with D possibly matching TRBD1 (6 bases). The V gene's germline CDR1 is SGHVS and CDR2 FQNEAQ. Trimming pared 2 bases from V and 0 bases from J, leaving 13 bases between. The CDR3 has 16 amino acids. This CDR3 is CASSLMGAGMNTEAFF. The CDR3 nucleotides are TGTGCCAGCAGCTTAATGGGGGCCGGGATGAACACTGAAGCTTTCTTT.